The 28 T cell receptor beta chains given below trace back to one sample, sequenced in a study of blood T cell repertoires in COVID-19. Libraries were prepared by immunoSEQ multiplex PCR; TCRdb keeps only in-frame clonotypes and omits some of them. The sample has approximately 72,000 clones, 85% to 90% seen once. The sample consisted of peripheral blood. These receptor sequences come from a woman of 80 years or more with active or convalescent COVID-19.

V and J are TRBV7-2 and TRBJ2-3, with 7 bases aligning to TRBD2. The CDR3 contains 16 residues. The J segment lost 6 bases and the V segment lost 2 bases, leaving 11 bases of the junction unmatched. Germline V gene data show CDR1 as SGHTA and CDR2 as FQGNSA. The CDR3 is CASSLTPGLPQDTQYF. The CDR3 DNA follows: TGTGCCAGCAGCTTAACTCCGGGACTACCTCAGGATACGCAGTATTTT.

This clone showed up just once. The rearrangement links TRBV13 to TRBJ1-1; TRBD1 agrees at 7 bases. The trim removed 6 bases at V and 1 base at J, leaving 5 bases unmatched. This CDR3 is built from 14 residues. Germline CDR1 reads PRHDT; CDR2 reads FYEKMQ (reference sequence). Here the CDR3 reads CASSRGRGNTEAFF. CDR3 nucleotide sequence: TGTGCCAGCAGTAGGGGGCGGGGGAACACTGAAGCTTTCTTT.

The chain has TRBV5-4 and TRBJ2-7; TRBD2 aligns across 11 bases. This CDR3 has 14 residues. The germline gives CDR1 SGHNT, CDR2 YYREEE (reference sequence). The V segment lost 5 bases and the J segment 7 bases; nucleotides outside the gene matches: 8. The CDR3 sequence is CASRLAGGPREQYF. The CDR3 DNA reads as TGTGCCAGCAGGTTAGCGGGGGGGCCTCGGGAGCAGTACTTC.

The sample holds a few counts of this clone. V and J are TRBV6-1 and TRBJ2-5; D may be TRBD1 (6 bases). The CDR3 loop spans 13 amino acids. The germline gives CDR1 MNHNS, CDR2 SASEGT. Trimming cost V 2 bases and J 2 bases, with 6 bases left between them. The DNA of the CDR3 is TGTGCCAGCAGTGAACAGGGGCAAGAGACCCAGTACTTC. As protein: CASSEQGQETQYF.

This clone was counted only a few times. The chain has TRBV6-5 and TRBJ2-7, with 8 positions matching TRBD1. V shed 8 bases, J shed 9 bases, and the junction held 9 bases outside the gene matches. The germline CDR1 and CDR2 sequences are MNHEY and SVGAGI. This CDR3 comprises 12 residues. The CDR3 DNA sequence: TGTGCCAGCTGGACAGGGAGTACGAGGCAGTACTTC. Translated, it gives CASWTGSTRQYF.

J is TRBJ2-2 and V is TRBV2, with a weak D call TRBD2 (6 bases). Trimming removed 6 bases from V and 5 bases from J, with 13 bases in between. This CDR3 region has 14 residues. Per germline, CDR1 SNHLY and CDR2 FYNNEI. The CDR3 bases are TGTGCCAGCAGCGAATTGCTAGCGACCGGGGAGCTGTTTTTT. Its translation: CASSELLATGELFF.

This chain joins TRBV6-1 and TRBJ1-6, with TRBD1 identical over 8 bases. There are 18 residues in the CDR3. V lost 1 base to trimming and J lost 10 bases; unmatched junction nucleotides: 15. Germline-derived CDR1 and CDR2 are MNHNS and SASEGT. The CDR3 reads CASSEDIWTGWAGSPLHF. The CDR3 region has the DNA TGTGCCAGCAGTGAAGATATCTGGACAGGGTGGGCTGGCTCACCCCTCCACTTT.

The chain couples TRBV6-5 to TRBJ1-5; no definite D call. The germline gives CDR1 MNHEY, CDR2 SVGAGI. V was pared by 2 bases and J by 4 bases, with 9 bases between. There are 14 residues in the CDR3. CDR3 DNA: TGTGCCAGCAGTTACGGGCAGTATAATCAGCCCCAGCATTTT. It codes for CASSYGQYNQPQHF.

The gene calls are TRBV7-8 and TRBJ2-5; no clear D. The germline V and J ends were trimmed by 1 base and 1 base, with 7 bases remaining between them. Germline CDR1 is SGHVS and CDR2 is FQNEAQ. The CDR3 is 14 residues long. The CDR3 region has the DNA TGTGCCAGCAGCTTAGGTGTCATCCAAGAGACCCAGTACTTC. Translated: CASSLGVIQETQYF.

The chain recombines TRBV28 with TRBJ1-2; D is unclear. Germline values: CDR1 MDHEN, CDR2 SYDVKM. CDR3 size: 15 residues. V shed 4 bases and J shed 1 base, with 13 bases lying between them. The CDR3 region is CASSSGGSFNYGYTF. The CDR3 region has the DNA TGTGCCAGCAGTTCTGGCGGTTCCTTTAACTATGGCTACACCTTC.

The chain combines TRBV7-8 with TRBJ1-1; TRBD1 agrees at 8 bases. V dropped 6 bases and J dropped 6; count of bases not matched to a gene: 18. Germline CDR1 reads SGHVS; CDR2 reads FQNEAQ. The CDR3 extends over 17 amino acids. The CDR3 coding sequence is TGTGCCAGCAGTACCCCAGGGGGCGTTCCCCCGGGGTCTGAAGCTTTCTTT. It specifies CASSTPGGVPPGSEAFF.

This clone has a single count. This chain connects TRBV19 to TRBJ1-4, with D possibly matching TRBD1 (5 bases). This CDR3 is built from 14 residues. Trimming shortened V by 7 bases and J by 10 bases, and 19 bases separated the two germline ends. CDR1 is LNHDA and CDR2 is SQIVND in the germline V gene (reference sequence). This CDR3 reads CASKADEGLVKLFF. The CDR3 coding sequence is TGTGCCAGTAAGGCGGATGAGGGACTGGTAAAACTGTTTTTT.

The gene calls are TRBV3-1 (or the pseudogene TRBV3-2) and TRBJ1-5, with a weak D call TRBD1 (5 bases). This CDR3 region has 15 residues. Germline-derived CDR1 and CDR2 are LGHDT and YNNKEL (reference sequence). Trimming cost V 0 bases and J 5 bases, with 11 bases left between them. CDR3 DNA: TGTGCCAGCAGCCAAGATCTGGGGCCGGATCAGCCCCAGCATTTT. It codes for CASSQDLGPDQPQHF.

The rearrangement links TRBV5-8 to TRBJ2-5; 9 bases map to TRBD1. V was pared by 7 bases and J by 2 bases, with 18 bases of the junction left unmatched. CDR1 and CDR2 (germline): SGHTS, YDEGEE. This CDR3 contains 18 residues. The CDR3 is CASSRFWGQGGGQETQYF. The CDR3 DNA is TGTGCCAGCTCCCGATTTTGGGGACAGGGAGGAGGACAAGAGACCCAGTACTTC.

The rearrangement uses TRBV11-2 and TRBJ2-1, with 11 positions matching TRBD2. CDR1 and CDR2 (germline): SGHAT, FQNNGV. The V gene end was trimmed by 2 bases and the J gene end by 12 bases; junction bases not matched to a gene: 9. The length of the CDR3 is 15 residues. The CDR3: CASSLSHSGGAGQFF. DNA for the CDR3: TGTGCCAGCAGCTTATCTCATAGCGGGGGGGCTGGGCAGTTCTTC.

The chain recombines TRBV28 with TRBJ1-5; D unresolved. In germline, CDR1 is MDHEN, CDR2 SYDVKM. The CDR3 totals 13 residues. Between the trimmed V and J ends, which lost 6 bases and 3 bases, there was a span of 9 bases. The CDR3 spells CASRTTNNQPQHF. The CDR3 bases are TGTGCCAGCAGGACGACAAACAATCAGCCCCAGCATTTT.

V and J are TRBV11-3 and TRBJ2-1, with 8 bases identical to TRBD2. This CDR3 is built from 15 residues. Unmatched junction bases numbered 7, after V lost 5 bases and J lost 4 bases. Germline CDR1 reads SGHNT; CDR2 reads YENEEA. The CDR3 nucleotides read TGTGCCAGCAGCGAGCGGGGGAGGAATTACAATGAGCAGTTCTTC. It is translated as CASSERGRNYNEQFF.

This chain joins TRBV30 and TRBJ2-3; TRBD1 might be the D (7 bases). The CDR3 loop spans 11 amino acids. Trimming stripped 3 bases from V and 13 bases from J, with 14 bases between. Germline values: CDR1 GTSNPN, CDR2 SVGIG (reference sequence). The CDR3 nucleotides are TGTGCCTGGAGCGCGGGACAGACGGAGTATTTT. This encodes CAWSAGQTEYF.

The rearrangement links TRBV19 to TRBJ2-5; TRBD1 might be the D (6 bases). Deletions cut 5 bases from V and 4 bases from J, with 11 bases between. Germline V gene data show CDR1 as LNHDA and CDR2 as SQIVND (reference sequence). The CDR3 covers 13 residues. The CDR3 loop reads CASSLQGIETQYF. DNA of the CDR3: TGTGCCAGTAGTCTTCAGGGGATAGAGACCCAGTACTTC.

This clone was detected a few times. This chain links TRBV6-2 or TRBV6-3 with TRBJ1-5, with D uncertain. Germline V lookup: CDR1 MNHEY, CDR2 SVGEGT. Trimming took 2 bases from V and 4 from J, leaving 6 bases between them. The CDR3 extends over 13 amino acids. CDR3 coding DNA: TGTGCCAGCAGTTACCGTCCGAATCAGCCCCAGCATTTT. This translates into CASSYRPNQPQHF.

This clone has more than one count but fewer than ten. The V call is TRBV20-1, the J call TRBJ1-1, with 7 bases identical to TRBD1. Germline trimming cut 7 bases from V and 8 bases from J; bases unmatched to any gene: 1. Germline V gene lookup returns CDR1 DFQATT and CDR2 SNEGSKA (reference sequence). The CDR3 covers 9 residues. CDR3: CSETGEAFF. The CDR3 nucleotides are TGCAGTGAGACAGGGGAAGCTTTCTTT.

The gene calls are TRBV30 and TRBJ2-3; D ambiguous. V shed 8 bases and J shed 0 bases, with 18 bases lying between them. The CDR3 runs 15 residues. The germline V gene encodes CDR1 GTSNPN and CDR2 SVGIG (reference sequence). CDR3 amino acids: CALSRFQTSTDTQYF. CDR3 DNA sequence: TGTGCCCTCTCCCGATTTCAGACTAGCACAGATACGCAGTATTTT.

This chain connects TRBV7-9 to TRBJ2-3, with 7 bases lining up with TRBD2. The CDR3 spans 15 residues. Trimming cost V 5 bases and J 0 bases; bases outside gene matches: 5. Per the germline V gene, CDR1 is SEHNR and CDR2 is FQNEAQ (reference sequence). CDR3 sequence (DNA): TGTGCCAGCAGCCGAGCGGGAACTAGCACAGATACGCAGTATTTT. Translated: CASSRAGTSTDTQYF.

This clone was seen once. The chain has TRBV7-2 and TRBJ2-1; 11 bases line up with TRBD1. Looked up from germline, CDR1 is SGHTA and CDR2 is FQGNSA. With V trimmed by 4 bases and J by 12 bases, 11 bases remained unmatched. CDR3 length: 15 residues. CDR3 in amino acids: CASSSSDRGPHVQFF. In nucleotides, the CDR3 is TGTGCCAGCAGCTCATCGGACAGGGGGCCACATGTGCAGTTCTTC.

This chain connects TRBV6-2 or TRBV6-3 to TRBJ2-1; no clear D gene. The V end was cut by 4 bases, the J end by 8 bases, with 18 bases between. The CDR3 covers 15 residues. Germline V lookup: CDR1 MNHEY, CDR2 SVGEGT. The CDR3 DNA reads as TGTGCCAGCAGTTCGGCCGGCGCGTACCGGGATGAGCAGTTCTTC. Its protein is CASSSAGAYRDEQFF.

For the CDR3, the DNA is TGTGCCATCAGTAAAGGGGAAGGGAACTATGGCTACACCTTC. It encodes CAISKGEGNYGYTF. The rearrangement joins TRBV10-3 to TRBJ1-2; TRBD1 is a possible D gene (5 bases). Trimming cost V 5 bases and J 2 bases, with 12 bases left between them. Germline lookup yields CDR1 ENHRY and CDR2 SYGVKD. The CDR3 is 14 amino acids.

This clone showed up just a few times. This chain joins TRBV18 and TRBJ1-1, with D tentatively TRBD1 (5 bases). The V gene lost 4 bases and the J gene lost 3 bases, with 12 bases spanning the gap. This CDR3 comprises 14 residues. Looked up from germline, CDR1 is KGHSH and CDR2 is LQKENI. DNA for the CDR3: TGTGCCAGCTCACGGGACTCGAGGGACACTGAAGCTTTCTTT. This encodes CASSRDSRDTEAFF.

The rearrangement links TRBV3-1 (or the pseudogene TRBV3-2) to TRBJ1-3; no firm D call. The V gene's germline CDR1 is LGHDT and CDR2 YNNKEL (reference sequence). CDR3 size: 15 residues. V was shortened by 4 bases and J by 0 bases, with 10 bases between the two germline ends. CDR3 DNA sequence: TGTGCCAGCAGCCCCTCCAGTTCCTCTGGAAACACCATATATTTT. It encodes CASSPSSSSGNTIYF.